This T cell receptor beta chain was identified during a study of beta chain features in type 1 diabetes. Study outcomes and limitations: Patients' naive, central memory and Treg TCRB repertoires seemed closer to one another than those of healthy donors. A moderate, significant TCRB CDR3 shortening appeared in type 1 diabetes across four CD4+ subsets.

Reverse transcribing all isolated RNA meant expressed TCRB transcripts were sequenced. The data were produced by immunoSEQ multiplex PCR, yet TCRdb's version contains in-frame clones alone and is incomplete. Of approximately 15,000 clones detected, roughly three quarters appear once; the ten largest clones hold around 0.3%. Details on this clone: The antigen remains undetermined.

The ends were cut back, 0 bases at V and 0 bases at J, with 6 bases in the middle. The CDR3 is made up of 15 amino acids. CDR1 is MGHRA, CDR2 YSYEKL, per germline. The source of this sequence is a woman younger than 30 with type 1 diabetes. The V gene is TRBV4-1, the J gene TRBJ2-1; D possibly corresponds to TRBD2 (6 bases). Sequencing was carried out using stem cell memory CD4+ T cells from blood. CDR3 sequence reads: CASSQEGLSYNEQFF. The CDR3 coding sequence is TGCGCCAGCAGCCAAGAGGGACTCTCCTACAATGAGCAGTTCTTC.